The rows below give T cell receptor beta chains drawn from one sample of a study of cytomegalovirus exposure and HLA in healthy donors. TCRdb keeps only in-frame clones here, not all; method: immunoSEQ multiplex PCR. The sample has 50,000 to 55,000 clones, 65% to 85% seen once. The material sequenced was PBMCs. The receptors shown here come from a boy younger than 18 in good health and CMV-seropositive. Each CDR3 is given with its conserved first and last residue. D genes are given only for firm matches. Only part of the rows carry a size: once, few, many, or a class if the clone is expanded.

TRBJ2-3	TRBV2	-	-	TGTGCCAGCAGTGACCGGGGTTTGGGAGATACGCAGTATTTT	CASSDRGLGDTQYF
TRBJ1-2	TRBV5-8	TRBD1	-	TGTGCCAGCAGCTTGGTGCAGGGGGGATATGGCTACACCTTC	CASSLVQGGYGYTF
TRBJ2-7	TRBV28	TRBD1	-	TGTGCCACCATCCTAGGGGGCGAGTACGAGCAGTACTTC	CATILGGEYEQYF
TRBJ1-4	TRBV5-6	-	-	TGTGCCAGCAGCTGGGGCTGGGATGCTAATGAAAAACTGTTTTTT	CASSWGWDANEKLFF
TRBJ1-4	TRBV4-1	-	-	TGCGCCAGCAGCGAGTTCGGAAAACTGTTTTTT	CASSEFGKLFF
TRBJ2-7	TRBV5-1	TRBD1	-	TGCGCCAGCAGCTTGGGGACAGGGGTCTCCGAGCAGTACTTC	CASSLGTGVSEQYF
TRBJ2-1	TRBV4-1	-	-	TGCGCCAGCAGCGCGAGGAGGGGGCGCGTAGATGAGCAGTTCTTC	CASSARRGRVDEQFF
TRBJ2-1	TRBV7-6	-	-	TGTGCCAGCAGCCTGAACGGGGGTAACTCCTACAATGAGCAGTTCTTC	CASSLNGGNSYNEQFF
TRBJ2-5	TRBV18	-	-	TGTGCCAGCTCTCGGGGATCCGAGACCCAGTACTTC	CASSRGSETQYF
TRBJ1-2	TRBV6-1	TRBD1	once	TGTGCCAGCAGGGAGACAGGGGTTCGATTTGGCTACACCTTC	CASRETGVRFGYTF
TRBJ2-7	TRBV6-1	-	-	TGTGCCAGCAGTGAAGTTCTGAGGGCGGGACGCGTAACCTACGAGCAGTACTTC	CASSEVLRAGRVTYEQYF
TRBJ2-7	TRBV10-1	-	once	TGCGCCAGCAGTGAACAGGGTAGCTACGAGCAGTACTTC	CASSEQGSYEQYF
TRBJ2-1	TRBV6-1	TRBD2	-	TGTGCCAGCAGTGCTAGCGGGGGCTCCTACAATGAGCAGTTCTTC	CASSASGGSYNEQFF
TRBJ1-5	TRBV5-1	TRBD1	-	TGCGCCAGCAGCTTGGGGGACAGGTTTGGGGATCAGCCCCAGCATTTT	CASSLGDRFGDQPQHF
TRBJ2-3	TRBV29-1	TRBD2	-	TGCAGCGTTGACGGCGGGGGGGGCACAGATACGCAGTATTTT	CSVDGGGGTDTQYF
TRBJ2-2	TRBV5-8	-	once	TGTGCCAGCAGCGGAATCGGGGGTTCGGCCGGGGAGCTGTTTTTT	CASSGIGGSAGELFF
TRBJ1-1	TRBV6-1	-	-	TGTGCCAGCACCGTGGTCGGAGGGAACACTGAAGCTTTCTTT	CASTVVGGNTEAFF